What follows are 28 T cell receptor beta chains derived from one specimen sequenced in a study of shared clonotypes between healthy human individuals. Method: immunoSEQ multiplex PCR; TCRdb's copy keeps in-frame clones and lacks some. The sample lists hundreds of thousands of clones; around 67% were seen once. Specimen: memory CD4+ T cells sorted from blood. Subset defined: CD45RA-negative fraction. These TCRs come from a woman aged 30 to 39 in good health.

The V gene is TRBV7-9, the J gene TRBJ1-2; D is possibly TRBD1 (5 bases). Trimming pared 1 base from V and 7 bases from J, leaving 10 bases between. Germline V gene sequence: CDR1 SEHNR, CDR2 FQNEAQ (reference sequence). This CDR3 has 13 residues. Written as DNA, the CDR3 is TGTGCCAGCAGCTTAGGGGGGTTCGGTGGCTACACCTTC. It codes for CASSLGGFGGYTF. Together with reference TRBV7-9 and TRBJ1-2, the CDR3 gives the full variable domain: DTGVSQNPRHKITKRGQNVTFRCDPISEHNRLYWYRQTLGQGPEFLTYFQNEAQLEKSRLLSDRFSAERPKGSFSTLEIQRTEQGDSAMYLCASSLGGFGGYTFGSGTRLTVV.

The chain links TRBV7-2 to TRBJ2-5; D may be TRBD1 (5 bases). The CDR3 spans 16 residues. V lost 5 bases and J lost 7, with 23 bases in between. CDR1 and CDR2 (germline): SGHTA, FQGNSA. This CDR3 is CASSPVIGRAVLTQYF. DNA for the CDR3: TGTGCCAGCAGCCCCGTTATCGGCAGGGCGGTTTTGACCCAGTACTTC.

This clone has more than one count but fewer than ten. The chain joins TRBV10-2 to TRBJ2-1; perhaps TRBD2 as D (6 bases). The V gene lost 6 bases and the J gene lost 3 bases, with 15 bases spanning the gap. Germline values: CDR1 WSHSY, CDR2 SAAADI. The CDR3 contains 15 residues. This CDR3 reads CASSRRTTYYNEQFF. The DNA for the CDR3 is TGCGCCAGCAGCCGAAGGACTACATACTACAATGAGCAGTTCTTC.

The chain uses TRBV25-1 and TRBJ2-1; 11 bases are a match to TRBD2. The CDR3 covers 17 residues. The V and J ends lost 3 bases and 0 bases, in that order; junction bases with no gene match: 4. The germline CDR1 and CDR2 sequences are MGHDK and SYGVNS. Here the CDR3 DNA reads TGTGCCAGCAGTGATACGACTAGCGGGGACTCCTACAATGAGCAGTTCTTC. Translation: CASSDTTSGDSYNEQFF.

This clone has a count of ten or more. The V call is TRBV27, the J call TRBJ1-1; possible D gene TRBD1, 6 bases. The CDR3 runs to 15 residues. Germline-derived CDR1 and CDR2 are MNHEY and SMNVEV (reference sequence). Trimming left V 6 bases short and J 1 base short, with 15 bases between. The CDR3 DNA reads TGTGCCAGCAGCTTGAAGAGGGGGACGAACACTGAAGCTTTCTTT. This gives the protein CASSLKRGTNTEAFF.

The chain couples TRBV29-1 to TRBJ1-1; D is undetermined. The CDR3 loop spans 11 amino acids. V lost 5 bases and J lost 4, with 8 bases in between. The germline CDR1 and CDR2 sequences are SQVTM and ANQGSEA. In DNA, the CDR3 is TGCAGCGTTATCCCAGTCACTGAAGCTTTCTTT. It is translated as CSVIPVTEAFF.

The CDR3 DNA follows: TGTGCCAGCAGCTTTAACGGCGGGACTCACACCTTC. It encodes CASSFNGGTHTF. This sequence joins TRBV5-4 and TRBJ1-2, with a tentative D call TRBD1 (5 bases). Germline V lookup: CDR1 SGHNT, CDR2 YYREEE (reference sequence). This CDR3 has 12 residues. V lost 2 bases and J lost 12, with 14 bases in between.

The chain recombines TRBV7-9 with TRBJ2-4; a weak D match, TRBD2 (6 bases). This CDR3 comprises 16 residues. Trimming stripped 1 base from V and 0 bases from J, with 10 bases between. In germline, CDR1 is SEHNR, CDR2 FQNEAQ (reference sequence). In DNA form, the CDR3 reads TGTGCCAGCAGCTTAGTGGAGGGGATAGCCAAAAACATTCAGTACTTC. Protein: CASSLVEGIAKNIQYF.

The gene calls are TRBV28 and TRBJ2-6; weak D call: TRBD2 (6 bases). V lost 3 bases, J lost 3 bases, and 12 bases lay in between. The germline gives CDR1 MDHEN, CDR2 SYDVKM. There are 16 residues in the CDR3. The CDR3 DNA is TGTGCCAGCAGTTTTGCGGGGCAAAGTGGGGCCAACGTCCTGACTTTC. Its translation: CASSFAGQSGANVLTF.

The genes are TRBV19 and TRBJ2-1, with 9 bases that match TRBD2. Trimming took 7 bases from V and 4 from J; bases not matched to a gene: 11. Germline V CDR1 and CDR2: LNHDA, SQIVND (reference sequence). This CDR3 has 16 amino acids. The CDR3 nucleotides are TGTGCCAGTACCCCCGGGGCTAGCGGGGCATACAATGAGCAGTTCTTC. Translation gives CASTPGASGAYNEQFF.

J is TRBJ2-5 and V is TRBV11-2, with a possible D match to TRBD1 (6 bases). V was shortened by 1 base and J by 4 bases, with 13 bases between the two germline ends. The CDR3 has 15 residues. CDR1 and CDR2 from the germline V gene are SGHAT and FQNNGV. The CDR3 loop reads CASSLGTPGAETQYF. The DNA for the CDR3 is TGTGCCAGCAGCTTAGGAACCCCAGGGGCAGAGACCCAGTACTTC.

The rearrangement links TRBV5-1 to TRBJ1-1; no definite D call. Trimming took off 7 bases at V and 0 bases at J, with 10 bases between the two ends. The CDR3 is 13 amino acids. In germline, CDR1 is SGHRS, CDR2 YFSETQ. As DNA, the CDR3 is TGCGCCAGCGGCAGCCAAATGAACACTGAAGCTTTCTTT. As protein: CASGSQMNTEAFF.

The gene calls are TRBV7-2 and TRBJ1-2, with D possibly being TRBD1 (5 bases). Deletions cut 5 bases from V and 4 bases from J, with 11 bases between. This CDR3 has 13 amino acids. Germline V gene lookup returns CDR1 SGHTA and CDR2 FQGNSA. The CDR3 bases are TGTGCCAGCAGCCGGGACCAACCCTATGGCTACACCTTC. Amino acids: CASSRDQPYGYTF.

About this clone: The junction does not match germline at one end; this may be a read error. The rearrangement uses TRBV11-2 and TRBJ1-1; D not certain. Per germline, CDR1 SGHAT and CDR2 FQNNGV. The CDR3 has 16 amino acids. CDR3 loop: CASRLEKGTWNTEAFF. The CDR3 DNA follows: TGTGCCAGCAGGTTAGAAAAGGGCACATGGAACACTGAAGCTTTCTTT.

V and J are TRBV11-2 and TRBJ1-2, with unresolved D. CDR3 size: 17 residues. Deletions cut 6 bases from V and 3 bases from J, with 23 bases between. Germline V CDR1 and CDR2: SGHAT, FQNNGV. The CDR3 is CASSSVRTPNKYYGYTF. The CDR3 nucleotides are TGTGCCAGCAGTTCCGTACGGACCCCTAATAAGTACTATGGCTACACCTTC.

The CDR3 loop reads CASSPDRDSYEQYF. The DNA for the CDR3 is TGTGCCAGCAGCCCGGACAGGGACTCCTACGAGCAGTACTTC. This chain joins TRBV7-2 and TRBJ2-7, with 8 positions matching TRBD1. The CDR3 is made up of 14 amino acids. V gave up 5 bases and J gave up 0 bases; unmatched junction bases: 3. CDR1 is SGHTA, CDR2 FQGNSA, per germline.

This clone has just one count. This rearrangement joins TRBV4-1 to TRBJ2-5; D is ambiguous. This CDR3 has 14 residues. Trimming stripped 4 bases from V and 7 bases from J, with 16 bases between. Germline V gene sequence: CDR1 MGHRA, CDR2 YSYEKL. The CDR3, as DNA: TGCGCCAGCAGCCTCGGACCCCTCTCAGGGACCCAGTACTTC. Its protein product is CASSLGPLSGTQYF.

The V gene is TRBV6-5, the J gene TRBJ1-3; D is undetermined. The germline CDR1 and CDR2 sequences are MNHEY and SVGAGI. V was cut by 5 bases and J by 5 bases, with 10 bases left in between. This CDR3 region has 13 residues. CDR3 protein: CASSPGVRNTIYF. The CDR3 nucleotides are TGTGCCAGCAGTCCTGGGGTACGAAACACCATATATTTT.

V gene TRBV5-1 combines with J gene TRBJ2-3, with 11 bases fitting TRBD1. Germline CDR1 and CDR2: SGHRS and YFSETQ. The CDR3 has 15 amino acids. V lost 4 bases to trimming and J lost 5 bases; unmatched junction nucleotides: 6. CDR3 in DNA: TGCGCCAGCAGCCCGGGACAGGGGGATATAGATACGCAGTATTTT. Its translation is CASSPGQGDIDTQYF. The whole variable domain, filled in from reference TRBV5-1 and TRBJ2-3, reads KAGVTQTPRYLIKTRGQQVTLSCSPISGHRSVSWYQQTPGQGLQFLFEYFSETQRNKGNFPGRFSGRQFSNSRSEMNVSTLELGDSALYLCASSPGQGDIDTQYFGPGTRLTVL.

This rearrangement joins TRBV19 to TRBJ2-7; 9 nucleotides match TRBD1. V shed 6 bases, J shed 0 bases, and the junction held 15 bases outside the gene matches. In germline, CDR1 is LNHDA, CDR2 SQIVND (reference sequence). This CDR3 has 18 amino acids. CDR3 in DNA: TGTGCCAGTAGCCTAGGCCCGGGACAGGGTAGAAGCTCCTACGAGCAGTACTTC. Translated, it gives CASSLGPGQGRSSYEQYF.

V usage is TRBV11-2 and J usage is TRBJ2-1, with TRBD2 identical over 9 bases. Germline V gene sequence: CDR1 SGHAT, CDR2 FQNNGV. The J segment lost 3 bases and the V segment lost 4 bases, leaving 4 bases of the junction unmatched. The CDR3 totals 15 residues. CDR3 region: CASSYETSGYNEQFF. The CDR3 nucleotides are TGTGCCAGCAGCTACGAGACTAGCGGCTACAATGAGCAGTTCTTC.

This chain uses TRBV12-5 with TRBJ2-1; D could derive from TRBD1 or TRBD2 (5 bases each). The CDR3 sequence is 13 residues long. Germline assignment: CDR1 LGHNT and CDR2 FRNRAP. Trimming shortened V by 5 bases and J by 10 bases, and 15 bases separated the two germline ends. The CDR3 reads CASGGEGQKEQFF. As DNA, the CDR3 is TGTGCTAGTGGTGGCGAGGGGCAGAAGGAGCAGTTCTTC.

Comments on this clone: With a far larger clone one base away, a read error is the likely cause. The chain links TRBV10-3 to TRBJ2-1, with 11 bases fitting TRBD1. Per the germline V gene, CDR1 is ENHRY and CDR2 is SYGVKD. The CDR3 contains 13 residues. The DNA for the CDR3 is TGTGCCGTCAGGGGGACAGGGGGCAATGAGCAGTTCTTC. Translated, it gives CAVRGTGGNEQFF.

The chain employs TRBV15 and TRBJ2-3; the D call may be TRBD1 or TRBD2 (6 bases each). V was trimmed by 3 bases and J by 0 bases, leaving 13 bases between them. Germline V CDR1 and CDR2: LNHNV, YYDKDF (reference sequence). CDR3 length: 16 amino acids. CDR3 amino acids: CATSRRTGASTDTQYF. The CDR3 nucleotides are TGTGCCACCAGCAGGAGGACGGGGGCCAGCACAGATACGCAGTATTTT.

This rearrangement joins TRBV6-1 to TRBJ2-7, with 11 bases that match TRBD1. The germline gives CDR1 MNHNS, CDR2 SASEGT. CDR3 length: 15 amino acids. V gave up 6 bases and J gave up 5 bases; unmatched junction bases: 9. The DNA for the CDR3 is TGTGCCAGCAGGACCCTGGACAGGGGGCTCGACGAGCAGTACTTC. It codes for CASRTLDRGLDEQYF.

This chain links TRBV2 with TRBJ1-5; TRBD1 aligns across 8 bases. Trimming took 5 bases from V and 11 from J; bases not matched to a gene: 8. CDR1 and CDR2 (germline): SNHLY, FYNNEI. The CDR3 spans 13 residues. The CDR3 bases are TGTGCCAGCAGTCCAGGGGGCTTCAGGTCCCAGCATTTT. Translating it yields CASSPGGFRSQHF.

This CDR3 reads CASSPGQGGFGYTF. Here the CDR3 DNA reads TGTGCCAGCAGTCCAGGACAGGGGGGATTTGGCTACACCTTC. This chain connects TRBV28 to TRBJ1-2, with 10 bases matching TRBD1. The ends lost 5 bases at V and 7 bases at J; junction bases unmatched: 7. Per the germline V gene, CDR1 is MDHEN and CDR2 is SYDVKM. CDR3 length: 14 amino acids.

J is TRBJ1-1 and V is TRBV28, with D uncertain. The CDR3 totals 13 residues. Trimming removed 5 bases at V and 1 base at J, with 8 bases between. The germline CDR1 and CDR2 sequences are MDHEN and SYDVKM. The CDR3 region is CASSLEQNTEAFF. CDR3 DNA: TGTGCCAGCAGTCTGGAGCAGAACACTGAAGCTTTCTTT.